The TCR beta chain described here comes from a study of T cell repertoires in cytomegalovirus infection. Overall study: Signatures in public TCR beta sequences pointed to both CMV infection and matching HLA type.

Study observations and caveats: HLA-C-restricted CMV-specific TCR beta clonotypes were dominant in the ex vivo response.

Ten or more counts support this clonotype. Antigen specificity is unknown. Germline CDR1 is SEHNR and CDR2 is FQNEAQ (reference sequence). This CDR3 has 14 amino acids. Unmatched junction bases numbered 5, after V lost 4 bases and J lost 6 bases. Each CDR3 protein gets one entry after TCRdb re-called the reads with MiXCR. The sample records 300,000 to 450,000 distinct CDR3 sequences, about a sixth being singletons. The genes are TRBV7-9 and TRBJ1-5, with TRBD1 identical over 8 bases. Source material: PBMCs. This sequence was found in a human donor in good health (CMV status not recorded). Some clones in this sample may be carry-over from other donors' samples. CDR3 loop: CASSSGTGPQPQHF. As DNA, the CDR3 is TGTGCCAGCAGCTCCGGGACAGGCCCTCAGCCCCAGCATTTT.